These 30 T cell receptor beta chains came from one sample sequenced in a study of T cell responses to AZD1222 COVID-19 vaccine. Sequencing used immunoSEQ multiplex PCR; TCRdb keeps in-frame clones, though not all of them. The repertoire has 160,000 or so clones, just over 90% of them found once; the top ten carry more than 1%. The sample in question was peripheral blood, obtained 28 days after the second AZD1222 dose. These receptors came from an adult who received the AZD1222 COVID-19 vaccine.

V usage is TRBV7-3 and J usage is TRBJ1-1; 8 nucleotides align to TRBD1. The V and J ends lost 5 bases and 2 bases, in that order; junction bases with no gene match: 4. This CDR3 is built from 14 residues. Looked up from germline, CDR1 is SGHTA and CDR2 is FQGTGA. CDR3 DNA: TGTGCCAGCAGCCGCGACAGGGGTAACACTGAAGCTTTCTTT. Residues: CASSRDRGNTEAFF.

The chain carries TRBV6-5 and TRBJ1-2; D perhaps matches TRBD1 (5 bases). The germline gives CDR1 MNHEY, CDR2 SVGAGI. Trimming removed 9 bases at V and 0 bases at J, with 11 bases between. The CDR3 is 13 residues long. This chain's CDR3 is CASSGTSNYGYTF. CDR3 bases: TGTGCCAGTTCAGGGACCTCTAACTATGGCTACACCTTC.

V and J are TRBV6-1 and TRBJ1-5; tentatively, D is TRBD1 (6 bases). CDR1 is MNHNS, CDR2 SASEGT, per germline. This CDR3 is built from 16 residues. Deletions cut 0 bases from V and 5 bases from J, with 14 bases between. The CDR3 loop reads CASSEAVWGQDQPQHF. CDR3 nucleotide sequence: TGTGCCAGCAGTGAAGCGGTATGGGGGCAGGATCAGCCCCAGCATTTT.

CDR3 loop: CASSTDGGSNQPQHF. In DNA form, the CDR3 reads TGTGCCAGTAGTACCGACGGGGGTAGCAATCAGCCCCAGCATTTT. The V call is TRBV19, the J call TRBJ1-5; D is perhaps TRBD1 (5 bases). The CDR3 sequence is 15 residues long. Germline V gene sequence: CDR1 LNHDA, CDR2 SQIVND (reference sequence). Trimming cost V 4 bases and J 0 bases, with 10 bases left between them.

Here the CDR3 DNA reads TGTGCCAGCTCACCGACGGCTGATTCCTACAATGAGCAGTTCTTC. It encodes CASSPTADSYNEQFF. The chain joins TRBV18 to TRBJ2-1; D ambiguous. The CDR3 totals 15 residues. With 3 bases removed from V and 1 base from J, the gap between germline ends came to 10 bases. Germline V gene sequence: CDR1 KGHSH, CDR2 LQKENI.

The chain has TRBV10-3 and TRBJ1-6; D is undetermined. V lost 2 bases and J 10 bases, leaving 9 bases between the germline ends. CDR1 and CDR2 from the germline V gene are ENHRY and SYGVKD. CDR3 size: 13 residues. The CDR3 DNA is TGTGCCATCAGTGAGCTAATCCAATCACCCCTCCACTTT. This sequence encodes CAISELIQSPLHF.

CDR3 amino acids: CASSIPGDTGELFF. CDR3 bases: TGTGCCAGTAGTATACCAGGGGACACCGGGGAGCTGTTTTTT. This rearrangement joins TRBV19 to TRBJ2-2, with D possibly being TRBD1 (6 bases). CDR1 and CDR2 from the germline V gene are LNHDA and SQIVND (reference sequence). V lost 2 bases and J 3 bases, leaving 7 bases between the germline ends. The CDR3 has 14 amino acids.

This clone has a single count. This chain uses TRBV9 with TRBJ2-1; D is possibly TRBD1 (5 bases). Germline CDR1 SGDLS, CDR2 YYNGEE. V was clipped by 0 bases and J by 3 bases, with 10 bases between them. The CDR3 totals 15 residues. CDR3 sequence: CASSVGSGYYNEQFF. The CDR3 DNA reads TGTGCCAGCAGCGTAGGGTCAGGGTACTACAATGAGCAGTTCTTC.

The chain carries TRBV13 and TRBJ1-2, with D possibly being TRBD1 (5 bases). This CDR3 has 18 residues. With 0 bases removed from V and 5 bases from J, the gap between germline ends came to 22 bases. CDR1 PRHDT and CDR2 FYEKMQ come from the germline V gene (reference sequence). The DNA of the CDR3 is TGTGCCAGCAGCTTAGGAGAGGATCCGGGGCAGGACGATTATGGCTACACCTTC. Its protein is CASSLGEDPGQDDYGYTF.

The gene calls are TRBV3-1 (or the pseudogene TRBV3-2) and TRBJ2-3; 7 bases match TRBD2. Trimming cost V 6 bases and J 1 base; bases outside gene matches: 7. Germline loops: CDR1 LGHDT, CDR2 YNNKEL (reference sequence). The CDR3 is 15 residues long. CDR3 in amino acids: CASSLLAVGTDTQYF. The CDR3 region has the DNA TGTGCCAGCAGTCTCCTAGCGGTTGGCACAGATACGCAGTATTTT.

The chain employs TRBV13 and TRBJ2-5; TRBD2 aligns across 10 bases. V trimming: 5 bases; J trimming: 6 bases; junction bases outside the gene matches: 9. The CDR3 has 15 residues. Germline CDR1 reads PRHDT; CDR2 reads FYEKMQ (reference sequence). The CDR3 DNA reads as TGTGCCAGCAGCGGGGGACTAGCGAGTTCACAGACCCAGTACTTC. Encoded protein: CASSGGLASSQTQYF.

V gene TRBV5-1 combines with J gene TRBJ2-5; the D is unclear. Germline V CDR1 and CDR2: SGHRS, YFSETQ. This CDR3 spans 13 amino acids. V lost 1 base and J lost 9, with 13 bases in between. The CDR3 protein is CASSLSSEGAQYF. The CDR3 nucleotides are TGCGCCAGCAGCTTGTCGTCCGAAGGAGCCCAGTACTTC.

This clone was detected only a few times. V usage is TRBV2 and J usage is TRBJ2-5; tentative D call: TRBD1 (5 bases). The V and J ends lost 2 bases and 5 bases respectively, with 12 bases between them. CDR1 SNHLY and CDR2 FYNNEI come from the germline V gene. The CDR3 has 14 amino acids. CDR3 region: CASSELTKGETQYF. The CDR3 nucleotides read TGTGCCAGCAGTGAACTCACCAAGGGGGAGACCCAGTACTTC.

This clone was detected only once. The chain combines TRBV18 with TRBJ1-2; 7 bases match TRBD1. Germline values: CDR1 KGHSH, CDR2 LQKENI. The CDR3 spans 18 residues. The V and J ends lost 0 bases and 0 bases, in that order; junction bases with no gene match: 10. CDR3 DNA sequence: TGTGCCAGCTCACCACCAAGGGGGCGCCCCCAAACTAACTATGGCTACACCTTC. Amino acids: CASSPPRGRPQTNYGYTF.

This clone was recorded only once. The chain employs TRBV30 and TRBJ2-1; 8 bases fit TRBD2. The V gene's germline CDR1 is GTSNPN and CDR2 SVGIG (reference sequence). The CDR3 consists of 13 residues. V lost 8 bases, J lost 4 bases, and 7 bases stayed unmatched. The DNA for the CDR3 is TGTGCCGGGGCTAGCGGGCCATACAATGAGCAGTTCTTC. It codes for CAGASGPYNEQFF.

CDR3 region: CASSLGVEAFF. The CDR3 nucleotides read TGTGCCAGCAGTTTAGGGGTGGAAGCTTTCTTT. J is TRBJ1-1 and V is TRBV12-3 or TRBV12-4, with unresolved D. The V gene lost 1 base and the J gene lost 8 bases, with 5 bases spanning the gap. The CDR3 loop spans 11 amino acids.

V is TRBV12-3 or TRBV12-4 and J is TRBJ2-1; D remains ambiguous. Trimming removed 8 bases at V and 7 bases at J, with 6 bases between. The CDR3 runs to 10 residues. The CDR3 is CASGLNEQFF. For the CDR3, the DNA is TGTGCCAGCGGGCTAAATGAGCAGTTCTTC.

This rearrangement joins TRBV10-2 to TRBJ2-5; D not certain. V was cut by 4 bases and J by 4 bases, with 7 bases left in between. The length of the CDR3 is 12 residues. Germline V lookup: CDR1 WSHSY, CDR2 SAAADI. The CDR3 protein is CASSGLGETQYF. The CDR3 DNA reads TGCGCCAGCAGTGGGCTAGGAGAGACCCAGTACTTC.

This clone showed up just a few times. This sequence joins TRBV4-1 and TRBJ2-1; 7 bases map to TRBD2. J was trimmed by 5 bases and V by 0 bases; bases with no gene match: 7. There are 16 residues in the CDR3. The germline V gene encodes CDR1 MGHRA and CDR2 YSYEKL. The CDR3 is CASSQDERDYNNEQFF. CDR3 DNA sequence: TGCGCCAGCAGCCAAGATGAGCGGGACTACAACAATGAGCAGTTCTTC.

This clone was counted a single time. The chain is built from TRBV4-1 and TRBJ2-3, with D possibly matching TRBD1 (5 bases). This CDR3 is 14 amino acids long. Germline V gene lookup returns CDR1 MGHRA and CDR2 YSYEKL. V was clipped by 0 bases and J by 9 bases, with 13 bases between them. The CDR3 coding sequence is TGCGCCAGCAGCCAAGAATCCACAGGTTCGACGCAGTATTTT. Protein sequence: CASSQESTGSTQYF.

This rearrangement joins TRBV12-3 or TRBV12-4 to TRBJ1-1; maybe TRBD1 (5 bases). CDR3 length equals 11 residues. Trimming pared 3 bases from V and 9 bases from J, leaving 8 bases between. This chain's CDR3 is CASSLRGKAFF. The CDR3 bases are TGTGCCAGCAGTTTGAGGGGTAAAGCTTTCTTT.

The J gene is TRBJ1-2, the V gene TRBV5-1, with 7 bases fitting TRBD1. Per the germline V gene, CDR1 is SGHRS and CDR2 is YFSETQ. J gave up 2 bases and V 4 bases, and 2 bases lay outside the gene matches. The CDR3 covers 13 residues. CDR3 nucleotide sequence: TGCGCCAGCAGCCTACAGGGGAACTATGGCTACACCTTC. Translating gives CASSLQGNYGYTF.

The chain employs TRBV15 and TRBJ1-2, with 9 bases that match TRBD1. Germline V gene sequence: CDR1 LNHNV, CDR2 YYDKDF (reference sequence). This CDR3 contains 14 residues. The V segment lost 3 bases and the J segment 6 bases; nucleotides outside the gene matches: 5. CDR3 region: CATSRGQGGNGYTF. In DNA form, the CDR3 reads TGTGCCACCAGCAGGGGACAGGGAGGCAATGGCTACACCTTC.

The chain employs TRBV4-1 and TRBJ1-3, with TRBD1 identical over 12 bases. The CDR3 is made up of 18 amino acids. The junction had 7 bases not matched to a gene; V was cut back by 4 bases and J by 0 bases. Germline CDR1 is MGHRA and CDR2 is YSYEKL. This CDR3 reads CASSLRRDRGPSGNTIYF. The CDR3 region has the DNA TGCGCCAGCAGCCTCCGCCGGGACAGGGGGCCCTCTGGAAACACCATATATTTT.

The chain joins TRBV12-5 to TRBJ2-7; 8 bases match TRBD1. With 1 base clipped from V and 6 bases from J, the junction kept 8 bases outside the gene matches. This CDR3 is 15 amino acids long. CDR1 is LGHNT, CDR2 FRNRAP, per germline. The CDR3 sequence: CASGLGQGRPAEQYF. The CDR3 nucleotides are TGTGCTAGTGGTTTGGGACAGGGGAGACCGGCCGAGCAGTACTTC.

The chain has TRBV15 and TRBJ2-7; TRBD1 might be the D (5 bases). The length of the CDR3 is 17 residues. Germline V lookup: CDR1 LNHNV, CDR2 YYDKDF (reference sequence). Trimming removed 5 bases at V and 0 bases at J, with 20 bases between. The CDR3 DNA reads as TGTGCCACCAGCGGAAGACTTAGACAGTACAGCTCCTACGAGCAGTACTTC. Translating gives CATSGRLRQYSSYEQYF.

The rearrangement joins TRBV12-5 to TRBJ1-1; 7 nucleotides line up with TRBD1. Germline V gene data show CDR1 as LGHNT and CDR2 as FRNRAP. Unmatched junction bases numbered 18, after V lost 1 base and J lost 7 bases. The CDR3 covers 18 residues. The CDR3 loop reads CASGLALLGLGGLFEAFF. CDR3 bases: TGTGCTAGTGGTTTGGCTCTGCTAGGCTTAGGGGGCTTGTTTGAAGCTTTCTTT.

This chain uses TRBV2 with TRBJ1-2; no clear D gene. Trimming stripped 6 bases from V and 8 bases from J, with 16 bases between. The CDR3 spans 13 residues. Germline CDR1 reads SNHLY; CDR2 reads FYNNEI. The DNA for the CDR3 is TGTGCCAGCAGGGAGGGTCCCGGATCCGGCTACACCTTC. Residues: CASREGPGSGYTF. The whole variable domain, remainder taken from reference TRBV2 and TRBJ1-2, is EPEVTQTPSHQVTQMGQEVILRCVPISNHLYFYWYRQILGQKVEFLVSFYNNEISEKSEIFDDQFSVERPDGSNFTLKIRSTKLEDSAMYFCASREGPGSGYTFGSGTRLTVV.

The chain couples TRBV7-3 to TRBJ2-2, with D perhaps TRBD1 (6 bases). This CDR3 has 15 amino acids. Germline values: CDR1 SGHTA, CDR2 FQGTGA. Trimming stripped 3 bases from V and 3 bases from J, with 11 bases between. The CDR3 DNA follows: TGTGCCAGCAGCTTCAATGAGGGGGACACCGGGGAGCTGTTTTTT. As protein: CASSFNEGDTGELFF.

The V and J genes are TRBV6-6 and TRBJ1-1, with D perhaps matching TRBD1 (6 bases). CDR1 MNHNY and CDR2 SVGAGI come from the germline V gene (reference sequence). V was shortened by 7 bases and J by 0 bases, with 15 bases between the two germline ends. The length of the CDR3 is 15 residues. DNA of the CDR3: TGTGCCAGCATGGCAGGGGTTGGCCTGAACACTGAAGCTTTCTTT. Protein product: CASMAGVGLNTEAFF.